Detailed here is one TCR beta chain. This sample stems from a study of shared clonotypes between healthy human individuals. Germline V CDR1 and CDR2: MNHNY, SVGAGI (reference sequence). The CDR3 covers 16 residues. V was cut by 3 bases and J by 1 base, with 15 bases left in between. The naive CD8 fraction comprised CD45RO-negative cells positively selected for CCR7 and excluded terminally differentiated effector memory CD45RA+ cells. All of the donors resided in Nashville, Tennessee, and each was a Caucasian adult. Repertoires were generated with immunoSEQ multiplex PCR, while TCRdb's copy carries only in-frame clones and drops some. The sample lists just over 2,000,000 clones, about 95% occurring once.

Sequencing was performed on naive CD8+ T cells sorted from blood. The chain couples TRBV6-6 to TRBJ1-2, with D possibly being TRBD1 (5 bases). This receptor was taken from a man between 18 and 35 years old in good health. The CDR3 sequence: CASSYMGGNDNYGYTF. The CDR3 DNA follows: TGTGCCAGCAGTTATATGGGGGGAAACGATAACTATGGCTACACCTTC.